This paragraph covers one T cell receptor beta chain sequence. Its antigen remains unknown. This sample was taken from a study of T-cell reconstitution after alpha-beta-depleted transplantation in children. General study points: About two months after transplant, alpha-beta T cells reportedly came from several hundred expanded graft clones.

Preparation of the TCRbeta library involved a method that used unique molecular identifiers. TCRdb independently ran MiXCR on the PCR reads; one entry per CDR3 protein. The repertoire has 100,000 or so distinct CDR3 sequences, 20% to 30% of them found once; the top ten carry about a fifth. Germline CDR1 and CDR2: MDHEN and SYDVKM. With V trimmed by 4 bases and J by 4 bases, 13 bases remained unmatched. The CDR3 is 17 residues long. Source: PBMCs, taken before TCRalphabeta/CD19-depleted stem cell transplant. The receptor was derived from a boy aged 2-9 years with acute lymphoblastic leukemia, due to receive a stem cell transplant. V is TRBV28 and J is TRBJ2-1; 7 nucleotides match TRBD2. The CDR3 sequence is CASSYPSSGGAYNEQFF. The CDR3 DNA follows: TGTGCCAGCAGTTACCCCTCTAGCGGAGGGGCGTACAATGAGCAGTTCTTC.